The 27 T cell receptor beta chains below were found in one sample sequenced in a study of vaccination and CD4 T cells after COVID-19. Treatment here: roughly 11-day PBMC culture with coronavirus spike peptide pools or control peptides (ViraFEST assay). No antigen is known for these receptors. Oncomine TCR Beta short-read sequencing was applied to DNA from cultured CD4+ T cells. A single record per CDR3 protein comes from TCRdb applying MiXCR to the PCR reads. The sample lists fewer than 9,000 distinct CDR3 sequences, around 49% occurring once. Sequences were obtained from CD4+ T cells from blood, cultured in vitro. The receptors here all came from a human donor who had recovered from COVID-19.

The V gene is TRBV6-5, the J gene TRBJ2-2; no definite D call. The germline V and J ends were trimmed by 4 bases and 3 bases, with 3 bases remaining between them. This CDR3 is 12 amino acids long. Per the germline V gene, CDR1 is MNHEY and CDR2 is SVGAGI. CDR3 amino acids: CASSSDTGELFF. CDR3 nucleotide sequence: TGTGCCAGCAGTTCCGACACCGGGGAGCTGTTTTTT.

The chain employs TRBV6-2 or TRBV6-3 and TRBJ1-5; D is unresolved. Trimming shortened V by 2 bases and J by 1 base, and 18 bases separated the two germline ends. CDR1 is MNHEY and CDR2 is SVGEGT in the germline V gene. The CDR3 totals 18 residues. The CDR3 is CASSYVLAAGESNQPQHF. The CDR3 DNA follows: TGTGCCAGCAGTTACGTCCTTGCGGCAGGTGAGAGCAATCAGCCCCAGCATTTT.

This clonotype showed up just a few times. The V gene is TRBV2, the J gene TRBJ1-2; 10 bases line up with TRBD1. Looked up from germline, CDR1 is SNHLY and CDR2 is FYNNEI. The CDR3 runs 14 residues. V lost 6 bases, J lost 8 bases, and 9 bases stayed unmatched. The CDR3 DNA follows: TGTGCCAGCAGACGACAGGGGGCAGATAAGGGCTACACCTTC. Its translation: CASRRQGADKGYTF. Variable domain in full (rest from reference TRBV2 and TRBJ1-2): EPEVTQTPSHQVTQMGQEVILRCVPISNHLYFYWYRQILGQKVEFLVSFYNNEISEKSEIFDDQFSVERPDGSNFTLKIRSTKLEDSAMYFCASRRQGADKGYTFGSGTRLTVV.

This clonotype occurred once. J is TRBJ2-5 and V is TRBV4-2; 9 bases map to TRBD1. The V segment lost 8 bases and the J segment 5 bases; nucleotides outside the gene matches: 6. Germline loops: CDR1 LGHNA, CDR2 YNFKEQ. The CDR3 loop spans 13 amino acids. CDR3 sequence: CASSQGARETQYF. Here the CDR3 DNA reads TGTGCCAGCTCACAGGGGGCCCGGGAGACCCAGTACTTC.

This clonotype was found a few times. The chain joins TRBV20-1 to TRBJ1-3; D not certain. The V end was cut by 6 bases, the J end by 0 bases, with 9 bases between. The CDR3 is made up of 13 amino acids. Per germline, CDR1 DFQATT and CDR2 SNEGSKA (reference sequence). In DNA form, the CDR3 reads TGCAGTGCGCGGAGTCCCTCTGGAAACACCATATATTTT. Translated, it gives CSARSPSGNTIYF.

The CDR3 is CASSRSGGTYEQYF. In nucleotides, the CDR3 is TGTGCCAGCAGCCGTAGCGGCGGCACCTACGAGCAGTACTTC. The chain employs TRBV6-1 and TRBJ2-7, with D possibly matching TRBD2 (6 bases). CDR3 length: 14 residues. V was clipped by 6 bases and J by 2 bases, with 14 bases between them. Germline lookup yields CDR1 MNHNS and CDR2 SASEGT.

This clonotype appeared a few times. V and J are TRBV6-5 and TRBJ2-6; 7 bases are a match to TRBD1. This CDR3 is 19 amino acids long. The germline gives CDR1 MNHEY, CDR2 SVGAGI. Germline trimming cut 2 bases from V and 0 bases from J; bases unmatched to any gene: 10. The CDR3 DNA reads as TGTGCCAGCAGTTACAGGGGACAGCCCGGATCCTCTGGGGCCAACGTCCTGACTTTC. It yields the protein CASSYRGQPGSSGANVLTF.

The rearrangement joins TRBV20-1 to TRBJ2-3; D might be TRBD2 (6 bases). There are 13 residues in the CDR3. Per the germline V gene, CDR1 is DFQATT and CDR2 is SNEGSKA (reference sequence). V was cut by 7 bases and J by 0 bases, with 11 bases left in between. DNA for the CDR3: TGCAGTGTTTGGCTAGCGAGCACAGATACGCAGTATTTT. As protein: CSVWLASTDTQYF.

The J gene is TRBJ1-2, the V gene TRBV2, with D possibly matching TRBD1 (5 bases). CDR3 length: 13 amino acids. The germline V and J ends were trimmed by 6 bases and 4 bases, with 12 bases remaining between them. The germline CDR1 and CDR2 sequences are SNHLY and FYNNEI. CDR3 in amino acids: CASSAQGSYGYTF. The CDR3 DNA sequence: TGTGCCAGCAGCGCCCAGGGTAGCTATGGCTACACCTTC.

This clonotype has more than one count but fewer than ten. The CDR3 reads CSASGSHTEAFF. CDR3 DNA sequence: TGCAGTGCTAGTGGGTCCCACACTGAAGCTTTCTTT. The rearrangement links TRBV20-1 to TRBJ1-1, with unresolved D. Germline loops: CDR1 DFQATT, CDR2 SNEGSKA (reference sequence). The CDR3 sequence is 12 residues long. V lost 3 bases, J lost 3 bases, and 8 bases lay in between.

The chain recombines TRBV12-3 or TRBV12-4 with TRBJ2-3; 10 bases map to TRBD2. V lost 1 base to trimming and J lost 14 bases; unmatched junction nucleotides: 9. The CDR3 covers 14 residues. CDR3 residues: CASSLGSAGGPWYF. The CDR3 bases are TGTGCCAGCAGTTTAGGTTCAGCGGGAGGGCCATGGTATTTT.

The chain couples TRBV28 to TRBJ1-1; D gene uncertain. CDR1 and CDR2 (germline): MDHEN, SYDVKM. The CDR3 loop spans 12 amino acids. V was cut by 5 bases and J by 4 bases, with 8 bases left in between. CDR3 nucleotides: TGTGCCAGCAGTCCGTACAGCACTGAAGCTTTCTTT. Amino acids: CASSPYSTEAFF.

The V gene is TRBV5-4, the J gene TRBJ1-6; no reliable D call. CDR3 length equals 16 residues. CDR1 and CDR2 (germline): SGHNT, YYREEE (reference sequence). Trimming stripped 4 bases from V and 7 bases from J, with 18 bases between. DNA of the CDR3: TGTGCCAGCAGCCCGGATATTGGACCGGAAAATTCACCCCTCCACTTT. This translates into CASSPDIGPENSPLHF.

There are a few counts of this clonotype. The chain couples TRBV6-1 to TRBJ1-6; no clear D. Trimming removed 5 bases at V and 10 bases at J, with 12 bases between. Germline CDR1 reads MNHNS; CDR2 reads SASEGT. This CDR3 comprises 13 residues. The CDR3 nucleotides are TGTGCCAGCAGTAACACAAGGGAATCACCCCTCCACTTT. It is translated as CASSNTRESPLHF.

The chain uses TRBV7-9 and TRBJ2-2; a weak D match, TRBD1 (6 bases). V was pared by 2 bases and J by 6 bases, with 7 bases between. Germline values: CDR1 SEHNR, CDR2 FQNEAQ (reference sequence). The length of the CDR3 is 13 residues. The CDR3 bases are TGTGCCAGCAGCTTATCAGGGGCCGGGGAGCTGTTTTTT. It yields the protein CASSLSGAGELFF.

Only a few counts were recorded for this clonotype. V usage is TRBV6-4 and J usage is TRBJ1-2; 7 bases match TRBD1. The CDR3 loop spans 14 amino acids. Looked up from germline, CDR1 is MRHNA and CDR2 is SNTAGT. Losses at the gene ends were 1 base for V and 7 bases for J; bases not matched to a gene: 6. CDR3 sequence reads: CASSDWNRGGGYTF. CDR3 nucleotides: TGTGCCAGCAGTGACTGGAACAGGGGCGGTGGCTACACCTTC.

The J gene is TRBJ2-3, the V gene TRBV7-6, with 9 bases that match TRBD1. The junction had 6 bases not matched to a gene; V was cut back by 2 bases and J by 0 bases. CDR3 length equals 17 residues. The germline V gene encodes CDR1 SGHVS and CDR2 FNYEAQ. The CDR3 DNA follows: TGTGCCAGCAGCTTATATATGGGGACAGGGAGCACAGATACGCAGTATTTT. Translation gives CASSLYMGTGSTDTQYF.

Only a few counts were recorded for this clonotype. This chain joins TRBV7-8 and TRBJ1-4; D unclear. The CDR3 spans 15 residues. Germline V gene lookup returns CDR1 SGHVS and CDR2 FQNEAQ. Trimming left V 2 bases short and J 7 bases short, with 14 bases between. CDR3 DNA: TGTGCCAGCAGCTTATCCCGGTTTCGGAGTGAAAAACTGTTTTTT. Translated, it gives CASSLSRFRSEKLFF.

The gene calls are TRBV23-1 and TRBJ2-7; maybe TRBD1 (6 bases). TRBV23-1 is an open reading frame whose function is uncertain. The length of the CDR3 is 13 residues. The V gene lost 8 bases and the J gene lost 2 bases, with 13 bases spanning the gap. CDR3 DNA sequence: TGCGCCAGCGAAAGTCAGGGGACCTACGAGCAGTACTTC. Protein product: CASESQGTYEQYF.

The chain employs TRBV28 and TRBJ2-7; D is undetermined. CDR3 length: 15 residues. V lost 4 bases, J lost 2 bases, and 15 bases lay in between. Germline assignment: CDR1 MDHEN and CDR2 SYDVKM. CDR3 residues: CASSSGWRKTYEQYF. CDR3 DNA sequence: TGTGCCAGCAGTTCCGGGTGGCGCAAGACCTACGAGCAGTACTTC.

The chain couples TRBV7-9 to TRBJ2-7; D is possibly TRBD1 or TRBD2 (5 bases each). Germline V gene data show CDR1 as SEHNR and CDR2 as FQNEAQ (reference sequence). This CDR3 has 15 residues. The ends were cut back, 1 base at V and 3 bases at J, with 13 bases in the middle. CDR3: CASSLETGTHYEQYF. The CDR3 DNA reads TGTGCCAGCAGCTTAGAGACCGGGACCCACTACGAGCAGTACTTC. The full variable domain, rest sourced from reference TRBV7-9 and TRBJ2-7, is DTGVSQNPRHKITKRGQNVTFRCDPISEHNRLYWYRQTLGQGPEFLTYFQNEAQLEKSRLLSDRFSAERPKGSFSTLEIQRTEQGDSAMYLCASSLETGTHYEQYFGPGTRLTVT.

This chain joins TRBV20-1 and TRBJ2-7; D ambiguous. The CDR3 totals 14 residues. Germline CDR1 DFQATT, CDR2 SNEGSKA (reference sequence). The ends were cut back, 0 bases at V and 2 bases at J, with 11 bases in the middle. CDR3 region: CSARDSRSAYEQYF. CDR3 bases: TGCAGTGCTAGAGATTCGCGGAGTGCCTACGAGCAGTACTTC.

The chain's CDR3 is CASSPRQGLPRETQYF. The CDR3 DNA sequence: TGTGCCAGCAGCCCTAGGCAGGGACTCCCGAGGGAGACCCAGTACTTC. The gene calls are TRBV5-6 and TRBJ2-5, with a possible D match to TRBD2 (6 bases). CDR3 length equals 16 residues. The germline V and J ends were trimmed by 4 bases and 5 bases, with 21 bases remaining between them. Germline lookup yields CDR1 SGHDT and CDR2 YYEEEE. The full variable domain, its missing parts supplied by reference TRBV5-6 and TRBJ2-5, is DAGVTQSPTHLIKTRGQQVTLRCSPKSGHDTVSWYQQALGQGPQFIFQYYEEEERQRGNFPDRFSGHQFPNYSSELNVNALLLGDSALYLCASSPRQGLPRETQYFGPGTRLLVL.

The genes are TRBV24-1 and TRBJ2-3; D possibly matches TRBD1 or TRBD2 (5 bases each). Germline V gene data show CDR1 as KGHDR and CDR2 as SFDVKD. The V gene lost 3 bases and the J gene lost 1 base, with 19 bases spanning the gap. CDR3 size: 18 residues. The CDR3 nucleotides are TGTGCCACCAGTGATACGCACTATATCGGGGACGGCACAGATACGCAGTATTTT. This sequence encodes CATSDTHYIGDGTDTQYF.

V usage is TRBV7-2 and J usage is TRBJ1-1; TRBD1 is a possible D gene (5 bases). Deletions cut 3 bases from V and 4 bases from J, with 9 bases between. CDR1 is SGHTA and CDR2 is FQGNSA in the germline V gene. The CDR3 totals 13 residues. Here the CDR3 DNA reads TGTGCCAGCAGCTTCTGGACACGCACTGAAGCTTTCTTT. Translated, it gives CASSFWTRTEAFF.

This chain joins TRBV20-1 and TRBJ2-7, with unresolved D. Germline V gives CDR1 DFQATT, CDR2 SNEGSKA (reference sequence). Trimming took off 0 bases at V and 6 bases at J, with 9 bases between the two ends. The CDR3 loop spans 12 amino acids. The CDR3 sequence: CSARESLREQYF. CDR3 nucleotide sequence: TGCAGTGCTAGAGAAAGCTTGCGCGAGCAGTACTTC.

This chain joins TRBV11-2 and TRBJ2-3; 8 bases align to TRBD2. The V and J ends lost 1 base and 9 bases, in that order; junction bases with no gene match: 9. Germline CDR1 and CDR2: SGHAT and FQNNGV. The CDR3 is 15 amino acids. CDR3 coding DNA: TGTGCCAGCAGCTTAGTTAGCGGGGAGGTTACGACGCAGTATTTT. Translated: CASSLVSGEVTTQYF.